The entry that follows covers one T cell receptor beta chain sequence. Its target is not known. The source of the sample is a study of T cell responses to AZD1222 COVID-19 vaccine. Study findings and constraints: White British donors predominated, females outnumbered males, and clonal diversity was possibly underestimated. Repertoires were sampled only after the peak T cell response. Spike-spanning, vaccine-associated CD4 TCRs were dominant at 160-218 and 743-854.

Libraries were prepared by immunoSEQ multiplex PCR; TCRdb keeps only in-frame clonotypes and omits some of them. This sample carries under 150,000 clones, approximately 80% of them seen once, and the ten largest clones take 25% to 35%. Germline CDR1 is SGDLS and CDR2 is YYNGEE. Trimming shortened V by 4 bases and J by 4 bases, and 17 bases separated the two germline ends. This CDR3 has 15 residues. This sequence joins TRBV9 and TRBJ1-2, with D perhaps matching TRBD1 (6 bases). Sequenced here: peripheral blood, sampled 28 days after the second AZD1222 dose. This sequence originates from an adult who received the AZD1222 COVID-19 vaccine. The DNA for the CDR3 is TGTGCCAGCAGCCCTTTGCCCCGGGGGGCCTATGGCTACACCTTC. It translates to CASSPLPRGAYGYTF.